This is a list of T cell receptor beta chains from one sample in a study of shared clonotypes between healthy human individuals. The protocol was immunoSEQ multiplex PCR, while the TCRdb copy is restricted to in-frame clones and leaves out a portion. The sample shows under 600,000 clones, 95% to 98% of them seen only once. The sample taken for sequencing was naive CD4+ T cells sorted from blood. Every receptor here comes from a woman aged 30 to 39 in good health. Both conserved end residues are part of each CDR3. The order of the fields is D gene, clone size, J gene, V gene, CDR3 DNA, CDR3 protein. A D gene is named only where the DNA matches it firmly. Not all rows give a size; the values are once, few, many and, for expanded clones, a class.

TRBD2	-	TRBJ2-3	TRBV7-9	TGTGCCGTCCTACGAGGTAGCGGGAGGGCCACAGATACGCAGTATTTT	CAVLRGSGRATDTQYF
-	few	TRBJ2-7	TRBV28	TGTGCCAGCAGTTTATATACAGTGCAGGAGCAGTACTTC	CASSLYTVQEQYF
-	-	TRBJ2-7	TRBV11-1	TGTGCCAGCCGGGGCAGCGCCTACGAGCAGTACTTC	CASRGSAYEQYF
TRBD2	-	TRBJ2-1	TRBV2	TGTGCCAGCAGTGCTGATCGCGGGAGTTGGAATGAGCAGTTCTTC	CASSADRGSWNEQFF
TRBD2	-	TRBJ2-7	TRBV15	TGTGCCACCAGCAGAGATATACTAGCGGGAGCCTACGAGCAGTACTTC	CATSRDILAGAYEQYF
-	-	TRBJ1-4	TRBV28	TGTGCCAGCAGTTTAGTAAGGGGGGTTAGTGAAAAACTGTTTTTT	CASSLVRGVSEKLFF
TRBD1	-	TRBJ2-1	TRBV2	TGTGCCAGCGATAGGCTGGGACAGACATACAATGAGCAGTTCTTC	CASDRLGQTYNEQFF
TRBD1	-	TRBJ1-1	TRBV7-9	TGTGCCAGCAGTTCCTTGGGGACAGGGAGGAATACTGAAGCTTTCTTT	CASSSLGTGRNTEAFF
-	-	TRBJ2-5	TRBV19	TGTGCCAGTAGTATAGGCACAGGGAGTAATAGAGAGACCCAGTACTTC	CASSIGTGSNRETQYF
-	-	TRBJ1-4	TRBV27	TGTGCCAGCAGTGACCAGGGGATAACTAATGAAAAACTGTTTTTT	CASSDQGITNEKLFF
-	-	TRBJ1-3	TRBV7-9	TGTGCCAGCAGCTCGAAGACCACTTCTGCTGGAAACACCATATATTTT	CASSSKTTSAGNTIYF
-	-	TRBJ2-5	TRBV2	TGTGCCAGCAGTGTAGTGGGGAGCCAAGAGACCCAGTACTTC	CASSVVGSQETQYF
-	-	TRBJ1-1	TRBV6-6	TGTGCCAGCAGCCACGGGAGCCTATTTGACACTGAAGCTTTCTTT	CASSHGSLFDTEAFF
-	-	TRBJ1-2	TRBV7-9	TGTGCCAGCAGCTTAGTCGGCAGGCCGCTAGGCTACACCTTC	CASSLVGRPLGYTF
-	once	TRBJ1-2	TRBV19	TGTGCCAGTAGTATAGTGGGGCCAGGCCATGGCTACACCTTC	CASSIVGPGHGYTF
-	-	TRBJ2-5	TRBV5-1	TGCGCCAGCAGCTTAATTTCGGGGATTGGGGCGGAGACCCAGTACTTC	CASSLISGIGAETQYF
TRBD1	-	TRBJ1-2	TRBV28	TGTGCCAGCAGTTCCCACCCCGACAGGGACCATGGCTACACCTTC	CASSSHPDRDHGYTF
-	-	TRBJ2-7	TRBV19	TGTGCCAGTAGTCAGAACTACGAGCAGTACTTC	CASSQNYEQYF
-	-	TRBJ2-7	TRBV5-4	TGTGCCAGCAGCTGGCAACGGGGAACAGCGGGCGAGCAGTACTTC	CASSWQRGTAGEQYF
-	-	TRBJ2-7	TRBV7-8	TGTGCCAGCAGCCCTCTGCGGTGGGTGACGGGGGAGCAGTACTTC	CASSPLRWVTGEQYF
-	-	TRBJ2-5	TRBV5-1	TGCGCCAGCAGCTCACAGGGTCGAGAGACCCAGTACTTC	CASSSQGRETQYF
-	-	TRBJ2-5	TRBV19	TGTGCCAGTAGTAGTCGGATTAAAGAGACCCAGTACTTC	CASSSRIKETQYF
-	-	TRBJ2-3	TRBV15	TGTGCCACAATGCCGGGACTCCAGAATACAGATACGCAGTATTTT	CATMPGLQNTDTQYF
-	-	TRBJ1-1	TRBV7-9	TGTGCCAGCCGACAGGACCCTATGAACACTGAAGCTTTCTTT	CASRQDPMNTEAFF
TRBD1	once	TRBJ2-2	TRBV6-1	TGTGCCAGCAGAAGGGACAGGGGGACCGGGGAGCTGTTTTTT	CASRRDRGTGELFF
-	-	TRBJ2-7	TRBV18	TGTGCCAGCTCAGTGGACATTTACGAGCAGTACTTC	CASSVDIYEQYF
-	-	TRBJ2-7	TRBV30	TGTGCCTGGGGGGACGGTACCTACGAGCAGTACTTC	CAWGDGTYEQYF
TRBD1	-	TRBJ1-2	TRBV5-5	TGTGCCAGCAGCACCCAGGACAGGGTACAGGGCTACACCTTC	CASSTQDRVQGYTF
-	-	TRBJ2-6	TRBV4-2	TGTGCCAGCAGCCAAGGTGGCAGGGGATTCGACGTCCTGACTTTC	CASSQGGRGFDVLTF